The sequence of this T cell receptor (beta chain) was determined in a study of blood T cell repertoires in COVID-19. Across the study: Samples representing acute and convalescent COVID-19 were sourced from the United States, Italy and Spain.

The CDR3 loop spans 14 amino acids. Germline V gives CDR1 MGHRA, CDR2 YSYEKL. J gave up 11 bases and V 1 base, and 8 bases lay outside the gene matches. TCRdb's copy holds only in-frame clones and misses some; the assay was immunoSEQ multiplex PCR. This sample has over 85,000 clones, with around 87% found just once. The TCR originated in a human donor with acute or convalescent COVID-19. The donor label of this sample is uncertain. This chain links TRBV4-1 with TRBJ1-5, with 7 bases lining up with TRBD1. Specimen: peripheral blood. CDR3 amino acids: CASSQVTGDRAQHF. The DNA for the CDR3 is TGCGCCAGCAGCCAAGTGACGGGCGACAGGGCCCAGCATTTT.